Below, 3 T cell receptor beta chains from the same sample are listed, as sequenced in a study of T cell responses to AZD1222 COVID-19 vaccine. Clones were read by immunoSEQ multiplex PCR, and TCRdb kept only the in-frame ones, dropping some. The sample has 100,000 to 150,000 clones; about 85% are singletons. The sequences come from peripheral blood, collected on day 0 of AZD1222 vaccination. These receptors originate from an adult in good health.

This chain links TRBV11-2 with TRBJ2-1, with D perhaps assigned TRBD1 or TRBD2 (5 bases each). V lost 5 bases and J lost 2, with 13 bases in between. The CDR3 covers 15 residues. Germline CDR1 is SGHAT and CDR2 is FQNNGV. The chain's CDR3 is CASSPGTGAYNEQFF. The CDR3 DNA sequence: TGTGCCAGCAGCCCCGGGACCGGGGCCTACAATGAGCAGTTCTTC.

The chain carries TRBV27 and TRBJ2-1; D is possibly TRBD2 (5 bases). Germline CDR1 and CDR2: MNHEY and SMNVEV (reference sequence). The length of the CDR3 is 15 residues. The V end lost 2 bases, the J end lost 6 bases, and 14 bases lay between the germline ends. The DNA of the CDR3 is TGTGCCAGCAGTTTAACCGGGGTCGCGAGCAATGAGCAGTTCTTC. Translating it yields CASSLTGVASNEQFF.

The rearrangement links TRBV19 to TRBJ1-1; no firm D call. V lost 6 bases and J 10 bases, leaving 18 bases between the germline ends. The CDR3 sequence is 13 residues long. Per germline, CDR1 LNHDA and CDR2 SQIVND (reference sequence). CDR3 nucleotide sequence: TGTGCCAGTAGGAATAGGCCCGATACGGGAGCTTTCTTT. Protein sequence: CASRNRPDTGAFF.